The 32 T cell receptor beta chains in this list originate from one sample, sequenced in a study of T cell responses to AZD1222 COVID-19 vaccine. TCRdb keeps only in-frame clones here, not all; method: immunoSEQ multiplex PCR. The sample lists under 110,000 clones; almost 90% were seen once. Source: peripheral blood, taken on day 0 of AZD1222 vaccination. These TCRs come from an adult in good health.

This clone was seen more than once but under ten times. The V and J genes are TRBV25-1 and TRBJ1-4; D not certain. Germline CDR1 and CDR2: MGHDK and SYGVNS. This CDR3 region has 12 residues. Trimming cost V 3 bases and J 11 bases, with 10 bases left between them. The CDR3 nucleotides read TGTGCCAGCAGTGACTGGGCCGTCAAACTGTTTTTT. Translated: CASSDWAVKLFF.

The chain couples TRBV18 to TRBJ1-2, with D perhaps matching TRBD1 (5 bases). CDR1 and CDR2 (germline): KGHSH, LQKENI. Trimming shortened V by 3 bases and J by 6 bases, and 23 bases separated the two germline ends. The CDR3 loop spans 17 amino acids. The CDR3 bases are TGTGCCAGCTCACCTCAGACCTCGGGACTCACCCGGGATGGCTACACCTTC. Translated, it gives CASSPQTSGLTRDGYTF.

The chain joins TRBV7-3 to TRBJ2-1; unclear D gene. The CDR3 runs to 13 residues. CDR1 and CDR2 (germline): SGHTA, FQGTGA. V lost 7 bases, J lost 6 bases, and 13 bases lay in between. The DNA for the CDR3 is TGTGCCAGCACCCTCGACCGAGGCAATGAGCAGTTCTTC. It codes for CASTLDRGNEQFF.

V usage is TRBV12-3 or TRBV12-4 and J usage is TRBJ1-4; D is uncertain. The CDR3 has 12 residues. V was cut by 1 base and J by 5 bases, with 2 bases left in between. In DNA, the CDR3 is TGTGCCAGCAGTTTAGGGAATGAAAAACTGTTTTTT. This sequence encodes CASSLGNEKLFF.

The chain couples TRBV4-3 to TRBJ1-1; D unclear. The length of the CDR3 is 14 residues. Trimming removed 0 bases at V and 6 bases at J, with 11 bases between. Germline V gene sequence: CDR1 LGHNA, CDR2 YSLEER. The CDR3 nucleotides read TGCGCCAGCAGCCAAGATGAAAGGGTGGCTGAAGCTTTCTTT. This encodes CASSQDERVAEAFF.

The chain recombines TRBV5-4 with TRBJ2-3; 8 bases agree with TRBD2. V trimming: 1 base; J trimming: 0 bases; junction bases outside the gene matches: 4. The CDR3 runs to 16 residues. The germline V gene has CDR1 SGHNT and CDR2 YYREEE (reference sequence). CDR3 DNA sequence: TGTGCCAGCAGCTTGAGGGCTAGCGGGAGCACAGATACGCAGTATTTT. Translated: CASSLRASGSTDTQYF. The full variable domain, its missing parts supplied by reference TRBV5-4 and TRBJ2-3, is ETGVTQSPTHLIKTRGQQVTLRCSSQSGHNTVSWYQQALGQGPQFIFQYYREEENGRGNFPPRFSGLQFPNYSSELNVNALELDDSALYLCASSLRASGSTDTQYFGPGTRLTVL.

The V and J genes are TRBV3-1 (or the pseudogene TRBV3-2) and TRBJ2-1; no firm D call. V was trimmed by 0 bases and J by 9 bases, leaving 12 bases between them. This CDR3 contains 14 residues. The germline CDR1 and CDR2 sequences are LGHDT and YNNKEL (reference sequence). CDR3 DNA: TGTGCCAGCAGCCAAGATGGAAGAGCTTCTGAGCAGTTCTTC. Protein: CASSQDGRASEQFF.

The chain has TRBV18 and TRBJ2-7; no clear D gene. The germline V gene has CDR1 KGHSH and CDR2 LQKENI. The ends were cut back, 2 bases at V and 2 bases at J, with 10 bases in the middle. The CDR3 runs to 14 residues. CDR3 DNA: TGTGCCAGCTCACCAACGGGCAGCACCTACGAGCAGTACTTC. Its translation is CASSPTGSTYEQYF.

This chain uses TRBV28 with TRBJ1-6; D gene uncertain. Germline V lookup: CDR1 MDHEN, CDR2 SYDVKM. Trimming removed 8 bases from V and 4 bases from J, with 9 bases in between. This CDR3 comprises 13 residues. The CDR3 bases are TGTGCCAGCTTGGTGTCATATAATTCACCCCTCCACTTT. Translation gives CASLVSYNSPLHF.

The chain has TRBV7-3 and TRBJ2-7; D may be TRBD2 (5 bases). V dropped 2 bases and J dropped 6 bases, with 14 bases sitting between them. Germline CDR1 and CDR2: SGHTA and FQGTGA. CDR3 length equals 14 residues. CDR3 loop: CASSLGSGRGEQYF. CDR3 DNA sequence: TGTGCCAGCAGCTTAGGGTCCGGTCGGGGCGAGCAGTACTTC.

The V and J genes are TRBV3-1 (or the pseudogene TRBV3-2) and TRBJ1-1; 7 positions match TRBD1. CDR3 length equals 18 residues. Germline V gene sequence: CDR1 LGHDT, CDR2 YNNKEL (reference sequence). Trimming cost V 3 bases and J 0 bases; bases outside gene matches: 13. The CDR3, as DNA: TGTGCCAGCAGCCAGGCGAGACAGGGTCCCTTTATGAACACTGAAGCTTTCTTT. Translation: CASSQARQGPFMNTEAFF.

The rearrangement joins TRBV5-1 to TRBJ1-4, with TRBD1 matching 9 bases. The trim removed 3 bases at V and 5 bases at J, leaving 8 bases unmatched. Looked up from germline, CDR1 is SGHRS and CDR2 is YFSETQ. The CDR3 is made up of 16 amino acids. CDR3 loop: CASSSTGQGWNEKLFF. The CDR3 region has the DNA TGCGCCAGCAGCTCCACTGGACAGGGGTGGAATGAAAAACTGTTTTTT.

This sequence joins TRBV19 and TRBJ1-2, with D uncertain. CDR3 length: 16 amino acids. Trimming took 3 bases from V and 2 from J, leaving 16 bases between them. Per the germline V gene, CDR1 is LNHDA and CDR2 is SQIVND (reference sequence). The CDR3 loop reads CASSISRSLANYGYTF. The DNA of the CDR3 is TGTGCCAGTAGTATCTCGCGATCTCTAGCGAACTATGGCTACACCTTC.

This chain links TRBV19 with TRBJ1-1; maybe TRBD1 (5 bases). With 6 bases removed from V and 1 base from J, the gap between germline ends came to 12 bases. The V gene's germline CDR1 is LNHDA and CDR2 SQIVND (reference sequence). The CDR3 runs 14 residues. The CDR3 is CASRAQASNTEAFF. In nucleotides, the CDR3 is TGTGCCAGTAGGGCACAGGCATCGAACACTGAAGCTTTCTTT.

CDR3 coding DNA: TGTGCCAGCTCATCACAGGGGACGGACACTGAAGCTTTCTTT. It encodes CASSSQGTDTEAFF. This rearrangement joins TRBV18 to TRBJ1-1; TRBD1 aligns across 7 bases. Germline loops: CDR1 KGHSH, CDR2 LQKENI. Trimming removed 5 bases from V and 3 bases from J; junction bases left unmatched: 6. CDR3 length equals 14 residues.

The chain has TRBV6-1 and TRBJ2-1, with a weak D call TRBD2 (6 bases). This CDR3 is 14 amino acids long. V was cut by 1 base and J by 14 bases, with 18 bases left in between. Germline V gene sequence: CDR1 MNHNS, CDR2 SASEGT. CDR3 sequence (DNA): TGTGCCAGCAGTGAAGAGGGCGCGGGACGGGGCAAGTTCTTC. Amino acids: CASSEEGAGRGKFF.

The chain uses TRBV7-8 and TRBJ2-3; 12 positions agree with TRBD2. V was pared by 5 bases and J by 1 base, with 10 bases of the junction left unmatched. The CDR3 totals 18 residues. The germline CDR1 and CDR2 sequences are SGHVS and FQNEAQ. The CDR3 region is CASSARTSSGRGTDTQYF. CDR3 sequence (DNA): TGTGCCAGCAGCGCGCGGACGTCTAGCGGGAGGGGCACAGATACGCAGTATTTT.

V gene TRBV7-9 combines with J gene TRBJ2-1; D is undetermined. V lost 0 bases to trimming and J lost 4 bases, with 4 bases between them. This CDR3 region has 13 residues. CDR1 is SEHNR, CDR2 FQNEAQ, per germline (reference sequence). CDR3 bases: TGTGCCAGCAGCTTAGCCCGATACAATGAGCAGTTCTTC. Residues: CASSLARYNEQFF.

The V call is TRBV7-6, the J call TRBJ2-2, with 7 bases fitting TRBD1. Germline CDR1 is SGHVS and CDR2 is FNYEAQ. With V trimmed by 8 bases and J by 7 bases, 4 bases remained unmatched. CDR3 length: 12 amino acids. Written as DNA, the CDR3 is TGTGCCAGCTCCAGGACAGGCGGGGAGCTGTTTTTT. Translated, it gives CASSRTGGELFF.

The chain carries TRBV2 and TRBJ1-1; no definite D call. Germline V gives CDR1 SNHLY, CDR2 FYNNEI. CDR3 length: 11 residues. Trimming pared 5 bases from V and 10 bases from J, leaving 11 bases between. As DNA, the CDR3 is TGTGCCAGCAGTTTACAGAGAGTAGCTTTCTTT. Protein sequence: CASSLQRVAFF.

This chain joins TRBV20-1 and TRBJ2-3; tentatively, D is TRBD2 (6 bases). This CDR3 contains 16 residues. V was trimmed by 3 bases and J by 4 bases, leaving 20 bases between them. Germline CDR1 is DFQATT and CDR2 is SNEGSKA (reference sequence). The CDR3 bases are TGCAGTGCTAGTCCCCACGCGGGAACCTTCTCAGATACGCAGTATTTT. As protein: CSASPHAGTFSDTQYF.

The CDR3, as DNA: TGTGCCAGCAGCCAAGGAGAAGAAGGCTACACCTTC. Translating it yields CASSQGEEGYTF. The rearrangement uses TRBV3-1 (or the pseudogene TRBV3-2) and TRBJ1-2; unclear D gene. The CDR3 runs to 12 residues. Trimming removed 1 base from V and 8 bases from J, with 8 bases in between. Germline values: CDR1 LGHDT, CDR2 YNNKEL (reference sequence).

V gene TRBV4-1 combines with J gene TRBJ2-5; no clear D. Germline CDR1 is MGHRA and CDR2 is YSYEKL. There are 13 residues in the CDR3. Trimming removed 3 bases from V and 5 bases from J, with 10 bases in between. CDR3 sequence (DNA): TGCGCCAGCAGCCATCTTAGTTGGGAGACCCAGTACTTC. Protein sequence: CASSHLSWETQYF.

The V and J genes are TRBV15 and TRBJ2-1; D is perhaps TRBD2 (5 bases). CDR3 length: 17 amino acids. Trimming cost V 1 base and J 0 bases, with 13 bases left between them. Germline V gives CDR1 LNHNV, CDR2 YYDKDF (reference sequence). The CDR3 loop reads CATSRVSTSFSYNEQFF. Here the CDR3 DNA reads TGTGCCACCAGCAGAGTGTCCACTAGTTTCTCCTACAATGAGCAGTTCTTC.

The chain employs TRBV7-9 and TRBJ2-5, with D tentatively TRBD1 or TRBD2 (6 bases each). Per germline, CDR1 SEHNR and CDR2 FQNEAQ (reference sequence). The V end was cut by 2 bases, the J end by 3 bases, with 16 bases between. The CDR3 is 16 residues long. The CDR3 here is CASSLPTGAGKETQYF. CDR3 DNA: TGTGCCAGCAGCTTACCTACGGGGGCCGGGAAAGAGACCCAGTACTTC.

The V gene is TRBV4-2, the J gene TRBJ1-4; D perhaps matches TRBD1 (6 bases). The CDR3 is 16 amino acids. V dropped 0 bases and J dropped 8 bases, with 16 bases sitting between them. Germline V gives CDR1 LGHNA, CDR2 YNFKEQ. The CDR3 spells CASSQEWRDTGEKLFF. The CDR3 DNA reads TGTGCCAGCAGCCAAGAATGGCGGGACACTGGGGAAAAACTGTTTTTT.

In DNA form, the CDR3 reads TGTGCCAGCAGCGTAGGGGGTTTGGGACTAGCAGTCCCCCCCGATACGCAGTATTTT. Translation: CASSVGGLGLAVPPDTQYF. The V call is TRBV9, the J call TRBJ2-3; 9 bases line up with TRBD2. V lost 0 bases to trimming and J lost 6 bases; unmatched junction nucleotides: 17. CDR1 is SGDLS and CDR2 is YYNGEE in the germline V gene. This CDR3 comprises 19 residues.

The gene calls are TRBV19 and TRBJ2-1, with TRBD1 identical over 10 bases. The CDR3 loop spans 18 amino acids. V shed 3 bases and J 10 bases; nucleotides not matched to a gene: 18. Germline CDR1 is LNHDA and CDR2 is SQIVND (reference sequence). This CDR3 is CASSMSFWGQGSPGEQFF. The DNA of the CDR3 is TGTGCCAGTAGTATGAGTTTCTGGGGACAGGGGAGTCCAGGCGAGCAGTTCTTC.

The J gene is TRBJ1-5, the V gene TRBV2; D is unclear. Germline-derived CDR1 and CDR2 are SNHLY and FYNNEI. V shed 4 bases and J shed 5 bases, with 15 bases lying between them. There are 15 residues in the CDR3. CDR3 coding DNA: TGTGCCAGCAGTGGTTTGGGGTCTAGGGATCAGCCCCAGCATTTT. Its translation: CASSGLGSRDQPQHF.

The chain carries TRBV4-1 and TRBJ2-7, with a weak D call TRBD2 (6 bases). Trimming took 4 bases from V and 1 from J, leaving 20 bases between them. Germline CDR1 MGHRA, CDR2 YSYEKL. This CDR3 has 17 amino acids. The CDR3 spells CASSPMTGTWGSYEQYF. In DNA form, the CDR3 reads TGCGCCAGCAGCCCGATGACGGGGACTTGGGGGTCCTACGAGCAGTACTTC.

This sequence joins TRBV18 and TRBJ2-7; D not resolved. The germline V gene has CDR1 KGHSH and CDR2 LQKENI. V shed 2 bases and J shed 1 base, with 3 bases lying between them. This CDR3 has 12 residues. The CDR3 nucleotides are TGTGCCAGCTCACCAGGGTCCTACGAGCAGTACTTC. Amino acid sequence: CASSPGSYEQYF. The full variable domain, rest sourced from reference TRBV18 and TRBJ2-7, is NAGVMQNPRHLVRRRGQEARLRCSPMKGHSHVYWYRQLPEEGLKFMVYLQKENIIDESGMPKERFSAEFPKEGPSILRIQQVVRGDSAAYFCASSPGSYEQYFGPGTRLTVT.

This chain uses TRBV7-2 with TRBJ1-1; D gene unclear. Deletions cut 1 base from V and 10 bases from J, with 13 bases between. From germline, CDR1 is SGHTA and CDR2 FQGNSA. The CDR3 has 13 residues. The CDR3 sequence: CASSLDLGFTAFF. CDR3 sequence (DNA): TGTGCCAGCAGCTTAGATCTTGGGTTCACAGCTTTCTTT.